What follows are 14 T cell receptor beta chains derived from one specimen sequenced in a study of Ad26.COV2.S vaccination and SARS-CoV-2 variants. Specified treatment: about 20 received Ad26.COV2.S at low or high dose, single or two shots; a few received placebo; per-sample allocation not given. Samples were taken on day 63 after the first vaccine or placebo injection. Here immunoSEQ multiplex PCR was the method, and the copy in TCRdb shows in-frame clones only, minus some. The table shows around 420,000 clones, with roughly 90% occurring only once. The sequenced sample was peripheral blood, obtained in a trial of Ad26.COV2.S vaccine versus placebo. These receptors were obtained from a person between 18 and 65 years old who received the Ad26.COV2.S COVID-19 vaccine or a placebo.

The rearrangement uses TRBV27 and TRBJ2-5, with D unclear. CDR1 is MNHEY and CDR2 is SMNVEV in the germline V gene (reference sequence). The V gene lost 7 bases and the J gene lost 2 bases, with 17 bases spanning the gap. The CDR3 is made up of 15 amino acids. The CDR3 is CASNLPERFQETQYF. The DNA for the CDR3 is TGTGCCAGCAATCTACCGGAGCGATTTCAAGAGACCCAGTACTTC.

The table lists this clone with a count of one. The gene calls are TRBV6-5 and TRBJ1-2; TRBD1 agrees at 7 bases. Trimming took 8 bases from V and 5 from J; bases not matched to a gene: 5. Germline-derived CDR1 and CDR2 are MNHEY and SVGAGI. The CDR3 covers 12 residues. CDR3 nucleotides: TGTGCCAGCGGCGTGACAGGGTATGGCTACACCTTC. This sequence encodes CASGVTGYGYTF.

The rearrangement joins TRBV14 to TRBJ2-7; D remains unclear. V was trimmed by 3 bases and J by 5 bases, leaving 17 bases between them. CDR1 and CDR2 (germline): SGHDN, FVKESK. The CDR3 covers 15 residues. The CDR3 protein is CASSHQSAGTDEQYF. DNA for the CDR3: TGTGCCAGCAGCCACCAATCGGCAGGTACCGACGAGCAGTACTTC.

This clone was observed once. The DNA of the CDR3 is TGTGCCATCAGTGAGTCGAAAACTAGCGGGGGGGCCCTACGAGGGCGGGCATCAGATACGCAGTATTTT. Protein sequence: CAISESKTSGGALRGRASDTQYF. The chain combines TRBV10-3 with TRBJ2-3, with 13 positions matching TRBD2. The CDR3 contains 23 residues. The germline CDR1 and CDR2 sequences are ENHRY and SYGVKD. V shed 0 bases and J 4 bases; nucleotides not matched to a gene: 22.

CDR3 sequence (DNA): TGTGCCAGCAGCGTAGGACAGCCTATTAGTTCACCCCTCCACTTT. This translates into CASSVGQPISSPLHF. The J gene is TRBJ1-6, the V gene TRBV9; D possibly corresponds to TRBD1 (5 bases). Trimming left V 0 bases short and J 9 bases short, with 13 bases between. The CDR3 runs 15 residues. Germline CDR1 SGDLS, CDR2 YYNGEE. Full variable domain (outside the CDR3, taken from reference TRBV9 and TRBJ1-6): DSGVTQTPKHLITATGQRVTLRCSPRSGDLSVYWYQQSLDQGLQFLIQYYNGEERAKGNILERFSAQQFPDLHSELNLSSLELGDSALYFCASSVGQPISSPLHFGNGTRLTVT.

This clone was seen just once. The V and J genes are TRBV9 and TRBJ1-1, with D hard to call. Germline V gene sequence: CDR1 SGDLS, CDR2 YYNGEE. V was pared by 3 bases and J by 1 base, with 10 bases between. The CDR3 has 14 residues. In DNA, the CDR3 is TGTGCCAGCAGCGCGACTCTGACGAACACTGAAGCTTTCTTT. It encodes CASSATLTNTEAFF.

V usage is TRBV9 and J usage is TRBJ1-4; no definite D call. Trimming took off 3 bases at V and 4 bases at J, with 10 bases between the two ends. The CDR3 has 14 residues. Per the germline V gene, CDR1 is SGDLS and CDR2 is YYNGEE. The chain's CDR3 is CASSALASNEKLFF. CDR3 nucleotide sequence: TGTGCCAGCAGCGCCCTGGCGAGTAATGAAAAACTGTTTTTT.

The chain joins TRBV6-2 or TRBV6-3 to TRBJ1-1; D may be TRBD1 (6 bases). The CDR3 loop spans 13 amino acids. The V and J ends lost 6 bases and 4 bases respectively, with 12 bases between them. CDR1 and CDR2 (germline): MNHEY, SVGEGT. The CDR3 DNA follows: TGTGCCAGCAGCCACAGGGAGGCCACTGAAGCTTTCTTT. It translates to CASSHREATEAFF.

The CDR3 DNA sequence: TGTGCCAGCAGTTACTCCTTTAGGAGAACTAATGAAAAACTGTTTTTT. It is translated as CASSYSFRRTNEKLFF. The chain has TRBV6-5 and TRBJ1-4; D is ambiguous. V was pared by 0 bases and J by 1 base, with 9 bases between. There are 16 residues in the CDR3. The germline CDR1 and CDR2 sequences are MNHEY and SVGAGI.

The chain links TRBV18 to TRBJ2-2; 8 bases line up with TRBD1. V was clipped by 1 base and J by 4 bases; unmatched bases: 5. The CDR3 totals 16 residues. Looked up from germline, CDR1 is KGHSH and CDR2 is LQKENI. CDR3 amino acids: CASSPRIQGVTGELFF. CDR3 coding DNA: TGTGCCAGCTCACCACGAATACAGGGGGTCACCGGGGAGCTGTTTTTT.

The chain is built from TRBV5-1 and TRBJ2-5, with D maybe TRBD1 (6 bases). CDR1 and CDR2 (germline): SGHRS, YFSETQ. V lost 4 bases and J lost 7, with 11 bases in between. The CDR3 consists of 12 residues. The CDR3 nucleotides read TGCGCCAGCAGCCCAGGGGCAGGGACCCAGTACTTC. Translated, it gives CASSPGAGTQYF.

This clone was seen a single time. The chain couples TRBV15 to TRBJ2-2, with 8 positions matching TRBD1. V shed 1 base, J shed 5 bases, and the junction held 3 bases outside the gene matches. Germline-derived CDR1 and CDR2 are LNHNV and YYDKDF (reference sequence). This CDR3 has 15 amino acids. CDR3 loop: CATSRGGQGTGELFF. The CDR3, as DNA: TGTGCCACCAGCAGAGGCGGACAGGGTACCGGGGAGCTGTTTTTT.

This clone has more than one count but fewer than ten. The DNA for the CDR3 is TGTGCCAGCAGCGTAGGAATAGTGAATTCACCCCTCCACTTT. This translates into CASSVGIVNSPLHF. V gene TRBV9 combines with J gene TRBJ1-6; no clear D gene. The CDR3 is 14 residues long. Germline CDR1 is SGDLS and CDR2 is YYNGEE. Trimming removed 0 bases from V and 7 bases from J, with 8 bases in between. The full variable domain, with the rest looked up from reference TRBV9 and TRBJ1-6, is DSGVTQTPKHLITATGQRVTLRCSPRSGDLSVYWYQQSLDQGLQFLIQYYNGEERAKGNILERFSAQQFPDLHSELNLSSLELGDSALYFCASSVGIVNSPLHFGNGTRLTVT.

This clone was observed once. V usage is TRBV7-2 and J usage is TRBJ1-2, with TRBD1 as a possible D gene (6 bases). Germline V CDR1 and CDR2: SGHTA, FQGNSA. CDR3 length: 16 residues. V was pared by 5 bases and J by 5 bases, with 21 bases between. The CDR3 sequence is CASSGPETGIGYGYTF. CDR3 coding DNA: TGTGCCAGCAGCGGCCCCGAAACAGGGATAGGATATGGCTACACCTTC. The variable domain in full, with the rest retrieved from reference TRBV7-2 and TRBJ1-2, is GAGVSQSPSNKVTEKGKDVELRCDPISGHTALYWYRQSLGQGLEFLIYFQGNSAPDKSGLPSDRFSAERTGGSVSTLTIQRTQQEDSAVYLCASSGPETGIGYGYTFGSGTRLTVV.